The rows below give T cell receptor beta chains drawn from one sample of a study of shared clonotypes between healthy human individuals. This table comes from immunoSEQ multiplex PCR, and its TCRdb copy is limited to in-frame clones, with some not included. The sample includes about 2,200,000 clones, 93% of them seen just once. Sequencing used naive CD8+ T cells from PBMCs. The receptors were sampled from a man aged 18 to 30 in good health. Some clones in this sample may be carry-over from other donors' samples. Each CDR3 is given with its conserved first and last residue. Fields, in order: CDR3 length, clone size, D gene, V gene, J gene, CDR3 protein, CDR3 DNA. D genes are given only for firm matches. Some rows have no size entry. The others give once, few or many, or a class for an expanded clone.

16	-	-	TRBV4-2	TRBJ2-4	CASSQFFAGEGDIQYF	TGTGCCAGCAGCCAATTTTTTGCGGGAGAGGGGGACATTCAGTACTTC
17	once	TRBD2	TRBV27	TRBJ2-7	CASSLSAQGREGYEQYF	TGTGCCAGCAGTTTATCGGCTCAGGGGCGGGAGGGTTACGAGCAGTACTTC
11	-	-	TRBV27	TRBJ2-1	CASSFGQEQFF	TGTGCCAGCAGTTTCGGACAGGAGCAGTTCTTC
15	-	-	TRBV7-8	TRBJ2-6	CASSPWGSGANVLTF	TGTGCCAGCAGCCCCTGGGGCTCTGGGGCCAACGTCCTGACTTTC
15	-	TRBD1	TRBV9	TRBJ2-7	CASSLRDRASYEQYF	TGTGCCAGCAGTCTCCGGGACAGGGCTTCCTACGAGCAGTACTTC
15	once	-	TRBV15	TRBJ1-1	CATSYTSGLYTEAFF	TGTGCCACCAGCTATACCAGCGGGCTCTACACTGAAGCTTTCTTT
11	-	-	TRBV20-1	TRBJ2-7	CSAPLVYEQYF	TGCAGTGCACCGTTGGTCTACGAGCAGTACTTC
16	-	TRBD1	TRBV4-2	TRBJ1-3	CASSQLQGVAGNTIYF	TGTGCCAGCAGCCAACTACAGGGGGTTGCCGGAAACACCATATATTTT
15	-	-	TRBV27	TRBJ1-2	CASSLSQGPSHGYTF	TGTGCCAGCAGTTTATCCCAAGGGCCTAGTCATGGCTACACCTTC
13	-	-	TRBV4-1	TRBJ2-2	CASSRRKPGELFF	TGCGCCAGCAGCCGCCGCAAGCCCGGGGAGCTGTTTTTT
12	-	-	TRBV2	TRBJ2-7	CASSEIGYEQYF	TGTGCCAGCAGTGAGATTGGCTACGAGCAGTACTTC
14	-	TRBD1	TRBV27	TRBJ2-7	CASSFGTGPYEQYF	TGTGCCAGCAGTTTCGGGACAGGGCCCTACGAGCAGTACTTC
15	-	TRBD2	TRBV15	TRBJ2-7	CATSNGRAVSYEQYF	TGTGCCACCAGCAACGGGAGGGCCGTTTCATACGAGCAGTACTTC
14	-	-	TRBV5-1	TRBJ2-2	CASNKGANTGELFF	TGCGCCAGCAATAAGGGAGCGAACACCGGGGAGCTGTTTTTT
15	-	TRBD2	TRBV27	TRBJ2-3	CASSSIAGGADTQYF	TGTGCCAGCAGTTCCATAGCGGGAGGGGCGGATACGCAGTATTTT
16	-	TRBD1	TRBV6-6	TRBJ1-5	CASSWTGGLGNQPQHF	TGTGCCAGCAGCTGGACAGGGGGTTTGGGCAATCAGCCCCAGCATTTT
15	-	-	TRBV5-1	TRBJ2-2	CASSLGQVGTGELFF	TGCGCCAGCAGCTTGGGACAGGTTGGCACCGGGGAGCTGTTTTTT
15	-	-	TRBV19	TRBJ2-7	CASSIVGGSSYEQYF	TGTGCCAGTAGTATAGTCGGAGGCAGCTCCTACGAGCAGTACTTC
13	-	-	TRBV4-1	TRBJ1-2	CASSQVAGLFHTF	TGCGCCAGCAGCCAAGTGGCAGGGTTATTTCACACCTTC
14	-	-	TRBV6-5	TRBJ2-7	CASSYGFEMYEQYF	TGTGCCAGCAGTTACGGTTTCGAGATGTACGAGCAGTACTTC
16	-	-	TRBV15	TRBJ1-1	CATSRDKGWGESSAFF	TGTGCCACCAGCAGAGATAAAGGCTGGGGGGAATCCTCCGCTTTCTTT
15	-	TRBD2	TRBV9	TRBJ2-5	CASSVSGRAGETQYF	TGTGCCAGCAGCGTAAGCGGGAGGGCCGGGGAGACCCAGTACTTC
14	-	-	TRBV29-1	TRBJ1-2	CSVPTGPTNYGYTF	TGCAGCGTCCCGACCGGGCCGACTAACTATGGCTACACCTTC
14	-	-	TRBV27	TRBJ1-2	CASSLIGTPSGYTF	TGTGCCAGCAGTTTAATAGGGACACCGTCTGGCTACACCTTC
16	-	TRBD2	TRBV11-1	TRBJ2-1	CASSPSPLAGSNEQFF	TGTGCCAGCAGCCCAAGTCCCCTAGCGGGTTCCAATGAGCAGTTCTTC
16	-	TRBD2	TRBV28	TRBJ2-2	CASSWVPGGLSGELFF	TGTGCCAGCAGTTGGGTCCCGGGGGGGTTGTCCGGGGAGCTGTTTTTT
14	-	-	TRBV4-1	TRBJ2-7	CASRPYGSSYEQYF	TGCGCCAGCAGGCCGTATGGGAGCTCCTACGAGCAGTACTTC
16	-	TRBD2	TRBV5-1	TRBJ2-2	CASSLRLAGGTGELFF	TGCGCCAGCAGCTTGCGGCTAGCGGGAGGCACCGGGGAGCTGTTTTTT
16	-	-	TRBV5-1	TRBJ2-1	CASSSPGGSDYNEQFF	TGCGCCAGCAGCTCCCCCGGTGGGAGTGACTACAATGAGCAGTTCTTC
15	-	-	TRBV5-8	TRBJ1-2	CASSLDAGEDYGYTF	TGTGCCAGCAGCTTGGATGCAGGGGAGGACTATGGCTACACCTTC
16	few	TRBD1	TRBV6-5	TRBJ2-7	CASSYPGQGEDYEQYF	TGTGCCAGCAGTTACCCCGGACAGGGGGAAGACTACGAGCAGTACTTC
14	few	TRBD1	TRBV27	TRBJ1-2	CASRVTGGADGYTF	TGTGCCAGCAGGGTGACAGGGGGCGCCGATGGCTACACCTTC
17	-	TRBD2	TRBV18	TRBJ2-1	CASSPAKLAGTYNEQFF	TGTGCCAGCTCACCAGCGAAACTAGCGGGAACTTACAATGAGCAGTTCTTC
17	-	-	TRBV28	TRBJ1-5	CASGKIIDRFADQPQHF	TGTGCCAGCGGCAAGATTATCGACAGGTTCGCAGATCAGCCCCAGCATTTT
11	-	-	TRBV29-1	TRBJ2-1	CSVNRYNEQFF	TGCAGCGTTAACAGGTACAATGAGCAGTTCTTC
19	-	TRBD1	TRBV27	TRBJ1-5	CASSPLPGTGALSNQPQHF	TGTGCCAGCAGCCCCCTACCCGGGACAGGGGCCCTAAGCAATCAGCCCCAGCATTTT
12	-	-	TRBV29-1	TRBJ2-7	CSFARDGNEQYF	TGCAGCTTCGCCCGGGACGGTAACGAGCAGTACTTC
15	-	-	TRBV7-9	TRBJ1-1	CASSSRTDLNTEAFF	TGTGCCAGCAGCTCCAGGACAGACTTGAACACTGAAGCTTTCTTT
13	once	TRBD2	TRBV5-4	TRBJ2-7	CASSPTTSGEQYF	TGTGCCAGCAGCCCCACGACTAGCGGCGAGCAGTACTTC
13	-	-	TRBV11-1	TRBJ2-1	CASSLSGDNEQFF	TGTGCCAGCAGCTTAAGCGGAGACAATGAGCAGTTCTTC
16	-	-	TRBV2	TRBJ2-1	CASGEIEGLAYNEQFF	TGTGCCAGCGGGGAAATTGAGGGGCTAGCTTACAATGAGCAGTTCTTC
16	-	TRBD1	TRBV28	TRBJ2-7	CASSLPTGGLAYEQYF	TGTGCCAGCAGTTTACCTACAGGGGGGCTGGCCTACGAGCAGTACTTC
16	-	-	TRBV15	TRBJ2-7	CATSGDSSLLSYEQYF	TGTGCCACCAGCGGAGACAGCTCTCTCCTCTCCTACGAGCAGTACTTC
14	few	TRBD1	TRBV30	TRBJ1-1	CAWTFGQGWTEAFF	TGTGCCTGGACTTTCGGACAGGGTTGGACTGAAGCTTTCTTT
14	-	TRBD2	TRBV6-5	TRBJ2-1	CASSTGLVFSEQFF	TGTGCCAGCAGTACGGGACTAGTATTCAGTGAGCAGTTCTTC
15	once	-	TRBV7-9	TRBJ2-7	CASSFTPSWTYEQYF	TGTGCCAGCAGCTTCACCCCATCATGGACCTACGAGCAGTACTTC
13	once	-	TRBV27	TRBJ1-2	CASSSTENYGYTF	TGTGCCAGCAGTTCGACAGAAAACTATGGCTACACCTTC
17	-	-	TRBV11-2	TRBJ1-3	CASSLGAGLGSGNTIYF	TGTGCCAGCAGCCTAGGGGCAGGACTCGGCTCTGGAAACACCATATATTTT
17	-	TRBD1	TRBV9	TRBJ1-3	CASSVAGTVSSGNTIYF	TGTGCCAGCAGCGTAGCCGGGACAGTCAGTTCTGGAAACACCATATATTTT
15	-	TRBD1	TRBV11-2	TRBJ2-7	CASSSRDRVIHEQYF	TGTGCCAGCAGCTCCCGGGACAGGGTAATCCACGAGCAGTACTTC
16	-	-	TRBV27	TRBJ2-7	CASSLMGPYKLYEQYF	TGTGCCAGCAGTTTAATGGGACCTTACAAGCTTTACGAGCAGTACTTC
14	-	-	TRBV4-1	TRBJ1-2	CASSHGQKAWGYTF	TGCGCCAGCAGCCATGGTCAAAAAGCCTGGGGCTACACCTTC
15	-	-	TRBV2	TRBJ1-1	CASSDGAGLDTEAFF	TGTGCCAGCAGTGACGGGGCTGGGTTGGACACTGAAGCTTTCTTT
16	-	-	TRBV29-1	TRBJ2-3	CSVEEGQGRVTDTQYF	TGCAGCGTTGAAGAGGGTCAGGGGAGAGTCACAGATACGCAGTATTTT
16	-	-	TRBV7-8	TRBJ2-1	CASSLAGRADYNEQFF	TGTGCCAGCAGCTTAGCGGGCAGGGCGGACTACAATGAGCAGTTCTTC